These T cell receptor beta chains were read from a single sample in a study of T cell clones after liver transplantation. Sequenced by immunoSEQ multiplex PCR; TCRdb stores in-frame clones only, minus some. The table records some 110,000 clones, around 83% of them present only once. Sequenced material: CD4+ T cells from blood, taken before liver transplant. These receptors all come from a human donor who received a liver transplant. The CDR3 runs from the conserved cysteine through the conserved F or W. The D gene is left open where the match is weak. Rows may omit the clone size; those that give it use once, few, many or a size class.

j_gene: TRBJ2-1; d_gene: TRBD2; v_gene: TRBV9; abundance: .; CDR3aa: CASSVAVREGRGEQFF; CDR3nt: TGTGCCAGCAGCGTAGCTGTGAGGGAGGGCCGGGGTGAGCAGTTCTTC
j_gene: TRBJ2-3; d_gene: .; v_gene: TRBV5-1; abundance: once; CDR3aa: CASSLVRGPDTQYF; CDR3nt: TGCGCCAGCAGCTTGGTGAGAGGCCCAGATACGCAGTATTTT
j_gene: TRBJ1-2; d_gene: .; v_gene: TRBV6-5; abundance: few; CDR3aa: CASSYPATNDYTF; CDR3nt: TGTGCCAGCAGTTACCCAGCGACGAACGACTACACCTTC
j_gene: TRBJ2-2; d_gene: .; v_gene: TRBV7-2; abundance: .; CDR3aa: CASSLSHGGTGELFF; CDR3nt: TGTGCCAGCAGCTTGTCGCACGGCGGGACCGGGGAGCTGTTTTTT
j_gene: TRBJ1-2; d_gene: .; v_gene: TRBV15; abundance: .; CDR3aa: CATKEGGEDRSNYGYTF; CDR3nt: TGTGCCACCAAGGAAGGAGGCGAAGACAGGTCTAACTATGGCTACACCTTC
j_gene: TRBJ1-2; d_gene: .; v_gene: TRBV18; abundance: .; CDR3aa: CASSRDSNYGYTF; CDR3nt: TGTGCCAGCTCCCGTGACAGTAACTATGGCTACACCTTC
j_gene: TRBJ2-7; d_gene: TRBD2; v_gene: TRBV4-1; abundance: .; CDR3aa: CASSQGAGVGYEQYF; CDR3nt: TGCGCCAGCAGCCAAGGCGCGGGAGTGGGCTACGAGCAGTACTTC
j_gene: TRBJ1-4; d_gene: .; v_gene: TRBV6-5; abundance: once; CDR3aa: CASSPRGGGNEKLFF; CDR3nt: TGTGCCAGCAGTCCCAGGGGCGGGGGTAATGAAAAACTGTTTTTT
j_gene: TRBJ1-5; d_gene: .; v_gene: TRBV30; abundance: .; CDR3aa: CAWKGGNQPQHF; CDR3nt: TGTGCCTGGAAGGGAGGGAATCAGCCCCAGCATTTT
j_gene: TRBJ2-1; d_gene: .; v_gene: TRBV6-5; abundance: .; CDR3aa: CASSLIAYNEQFF; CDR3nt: TGTGCCAGCAGTCTCATCGCCTACAATGAGCAGTTCTTC
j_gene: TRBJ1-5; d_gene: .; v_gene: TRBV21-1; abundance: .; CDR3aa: CASSQRGQGRWNSNQPQHF; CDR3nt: TGTGCCAGCAGTCAAAGGGGACAGGGAAGGTGGAATAGCAATCAGCCCCAGCATTTT
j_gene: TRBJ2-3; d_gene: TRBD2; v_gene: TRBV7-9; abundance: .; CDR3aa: CASMRTSGGATDTQYF; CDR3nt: TGTGCCAGCATGAGGACTAGCGGGGGGGCCACAGATACGCAGTATTTT
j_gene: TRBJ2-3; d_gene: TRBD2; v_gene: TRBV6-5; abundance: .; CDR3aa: CASSYSASGGIGTQYF; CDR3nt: TGTGCCAGCAGTTACTCGGCTAGCGGGGGTATCGGTACGCAGTATTTT
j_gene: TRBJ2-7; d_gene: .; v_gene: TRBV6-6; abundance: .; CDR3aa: CASSPGQHSSYEQYF; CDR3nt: TGTGCCAGCAGCCCCGGGCAGCACAGCTCCTACGAGCAGTACTTC
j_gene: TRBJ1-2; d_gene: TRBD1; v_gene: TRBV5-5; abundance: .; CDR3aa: CASSLAWGQGNYGYTF; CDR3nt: TGTGCCAGCAGCTTGGCCTGGGGACAGGGAAACTATGGCTACACCTTC
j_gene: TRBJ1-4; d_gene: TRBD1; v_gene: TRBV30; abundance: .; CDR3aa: CAWTRKGANEKLFF; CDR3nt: TGTGCCTGGACCAGGAAGGGGGCGAATGAAAAACTGTTTTTT
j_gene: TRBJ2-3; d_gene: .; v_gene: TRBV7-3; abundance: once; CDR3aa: CASSSRGGKSDTQYF; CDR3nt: TGTGCCAGCAGCTCCAGGGGAGGGAAATCAGATACGCAGTATTTT
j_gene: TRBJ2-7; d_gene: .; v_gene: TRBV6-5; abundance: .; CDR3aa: CASSSQSSYEQYF; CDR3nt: TGTGCCAGCAGTTCCCAGAGCTCCTACGAGCAGTACTTC
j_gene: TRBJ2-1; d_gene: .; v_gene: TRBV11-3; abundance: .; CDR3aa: CASSLAQYNEQFF; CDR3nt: TGTGCCAGCAGCTTAGCCCAGTACAATGAGCAGTTCTTC
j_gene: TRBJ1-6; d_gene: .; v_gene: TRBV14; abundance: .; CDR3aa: CASSQEGWGNSPLHF; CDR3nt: TGTGCCAGCAGCCAAGAGGGGTGGGGAAATTCACCCCTCCACTTT
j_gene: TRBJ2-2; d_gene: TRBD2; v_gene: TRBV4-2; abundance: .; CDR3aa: CASSQGLAAPDTGELFF; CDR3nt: TGTGCCAGCAGCCAAGGACTAGCGGCACCAGACACCGGGGAGCTGTTTTTT
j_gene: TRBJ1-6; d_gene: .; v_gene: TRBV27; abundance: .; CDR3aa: CASSPRISSYNSPLHF; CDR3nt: TGTGCCAGCAGTCCACGGATTAGCTCCTATAATTCACCCCTCCACTTT
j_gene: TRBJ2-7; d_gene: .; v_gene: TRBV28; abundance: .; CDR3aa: CASISPGQPSYEQYF; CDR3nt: TGTGCCAGCATCTCCCCCGGACAGCCCTCCTACGAGCAGTACTTC
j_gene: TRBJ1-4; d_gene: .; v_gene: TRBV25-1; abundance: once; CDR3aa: CASSPPLGGGLSNEKLFF; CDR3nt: TGTGCCAGCAGTCCGCCTCTGGGAGGAGGGTTATCTAATGAAAAACTGTTTTTT
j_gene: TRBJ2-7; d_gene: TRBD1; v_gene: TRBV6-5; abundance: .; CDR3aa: CASSDRGLREQYF; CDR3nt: TGTGCCAGCAGTGACAGGGGGCTACGGGAGCAGTACTTC
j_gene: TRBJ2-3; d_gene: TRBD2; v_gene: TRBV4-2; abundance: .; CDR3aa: CASSQDSGGSGLTDTQYF; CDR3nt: TGTGCCAGCAGCCAAGACTCCGGGGGGAGCGGCCTCACAGATACGCAGTATTTT
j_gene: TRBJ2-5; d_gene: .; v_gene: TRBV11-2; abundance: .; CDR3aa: CASSLVGTMGRNTQYF; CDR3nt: TGTGCCAGCAGCTTAGTGGGGACAATGGGAAGAAATACCCAGTACTTC
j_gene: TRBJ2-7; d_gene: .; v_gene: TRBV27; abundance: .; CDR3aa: CASSPQVLSYEQYF; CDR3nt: TGTGCCAGCAGCCCTCAGGTGCTCTCCTACGAGCAGTACTTC
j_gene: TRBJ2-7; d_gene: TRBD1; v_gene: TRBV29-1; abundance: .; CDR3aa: CSVGLQGGEQYF; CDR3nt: TGCAGCGTTGGCTTACAGGGGGGCGAGCAGTACTTC
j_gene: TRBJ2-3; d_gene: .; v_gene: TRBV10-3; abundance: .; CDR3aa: CAISRGVNADTQYF; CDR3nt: TGTGCCATCAGCCGCGGTGTAAACGCAGATACGCAGTATTTT
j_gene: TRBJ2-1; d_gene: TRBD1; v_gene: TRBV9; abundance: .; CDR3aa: CASSAWDRGLRDEQFF; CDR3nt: TGTGCCAGCAGCGCATGGGACAGGGGGCTTAGGGATGAGCAGTTCTTC
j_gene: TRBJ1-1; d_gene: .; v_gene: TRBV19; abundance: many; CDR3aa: CASSQWSEAFF; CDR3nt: TGTGCCAGTAGTCAGTGGAGTGAAGCTTTCTTT
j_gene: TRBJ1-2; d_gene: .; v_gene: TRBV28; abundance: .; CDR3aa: CASSLAGANYGYTF; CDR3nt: TGTGCCAGCAGCCTAGCGGGGGCTAACTATGGCTACACCTTC
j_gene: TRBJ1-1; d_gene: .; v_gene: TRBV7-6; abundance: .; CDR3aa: CASSLGTANTEAFF; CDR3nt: TGTGCCAGCAGCTTGGGGACGGCGAACACTGAAGCTTTCTTT
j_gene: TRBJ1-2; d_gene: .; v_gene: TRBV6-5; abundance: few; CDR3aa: CASRSQGSLYGYTF; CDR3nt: TGTGCCAGCAGGTCACAGGGCTCCCTCTATGGCTACACCTTC
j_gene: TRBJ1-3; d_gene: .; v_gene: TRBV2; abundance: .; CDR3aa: CASSVSLSGMGNTIYF; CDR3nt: TGTGCCAGCAGTGTCTCACTGTCCGGGATGGGAAACACCATATATTTT
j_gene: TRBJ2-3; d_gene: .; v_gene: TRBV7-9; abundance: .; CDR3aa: CASSSTGLMTDTQYF; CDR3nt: TGTGCCAGCAGCTCAACGGGACTCATGACAGATACGCAGTATTTT
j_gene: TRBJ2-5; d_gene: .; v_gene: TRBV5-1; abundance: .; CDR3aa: CASSSISRDPAETQYF; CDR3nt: TGCGCCAGCAGCTCAATTAGCCGGGACCCGGCCGAGACCCAGTACTTC
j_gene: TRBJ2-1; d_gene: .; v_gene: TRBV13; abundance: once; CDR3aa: CASSLESGPPHNEQFF; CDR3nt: TGTGCCAGCAGCCTGGAAAGCGGACCACCACACAATGAGCAGTTCTTC
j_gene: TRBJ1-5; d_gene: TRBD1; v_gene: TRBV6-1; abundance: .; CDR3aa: CASSGQGPSNQPQHF; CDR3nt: TGTGCCAGCAGTGGACAGGGACCTAGCAATCAGCCCCAGCATTTT
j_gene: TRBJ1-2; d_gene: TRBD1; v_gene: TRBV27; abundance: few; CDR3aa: CASSLLQGGNGYTF; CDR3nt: TGTGCCAGCAGTTTATTACAGGGGGGTAATGGCTACACCTTC
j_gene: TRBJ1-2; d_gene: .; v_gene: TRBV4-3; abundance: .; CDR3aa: CASSQEMGLYGYTF; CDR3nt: TGCGCCAGCAGCCAAGAGATGGGGTTGTATGGCTACACCTTC
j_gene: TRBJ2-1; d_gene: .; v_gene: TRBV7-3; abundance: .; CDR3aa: CASSPRRGDEQFF; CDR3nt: TGTGCCAGCAGCCCGCGGAGGGGAGATGAGCAGTTCTTC
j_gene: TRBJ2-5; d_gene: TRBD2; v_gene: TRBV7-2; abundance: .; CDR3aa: CASSGSGGAPPETQYF; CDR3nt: TGTGCCAGCAGCGGTAGCGGGGGGGCCCCCCCGGAGACCCAGTACTTC
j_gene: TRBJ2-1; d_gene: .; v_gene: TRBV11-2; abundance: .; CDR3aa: CASSLDERASYNEQFF; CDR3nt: TGTGCCAGCAGCTTAGATGAGCGGGCCTCCTACAATGAGCAGTTCTTC
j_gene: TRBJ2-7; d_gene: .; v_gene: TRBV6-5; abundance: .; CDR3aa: CASSYRGPRYEQYF; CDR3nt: TGTGCCAGCAGTTACAGAGGGCCACGATACGAGCAGTACTTC
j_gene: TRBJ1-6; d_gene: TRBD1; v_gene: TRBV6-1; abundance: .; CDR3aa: CATCSTGDNSPLHF; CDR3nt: TGTGCCACCTGTTCGACAGGGGATAATTCACCCCTCCACTTT
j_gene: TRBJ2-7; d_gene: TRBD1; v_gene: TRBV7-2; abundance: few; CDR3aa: CASSLQGAYEQYF; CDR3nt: TGTGCCAGCAGCTTACAGGGGGCCTACGAGCAGTACTTC
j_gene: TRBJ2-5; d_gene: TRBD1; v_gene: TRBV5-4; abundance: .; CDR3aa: CASSLIGGQGQETQYF; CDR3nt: TGTGCCAGCAGCTTGATTGGGGGACAGGGGCAAGAGACCCAGTACTTC
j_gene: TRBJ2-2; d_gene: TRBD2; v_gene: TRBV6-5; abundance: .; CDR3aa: CASSPGGNTGELFF; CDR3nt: TGTGCCAGCAGCCCGGGGGGGAACACCGGGGAGCTGTTTTTT
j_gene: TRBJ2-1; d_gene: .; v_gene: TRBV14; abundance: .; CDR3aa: CASSQETGAGLLSSSSYNEQFF; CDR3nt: TGTGCCAGCAGCCAAGAAACGGGGGCGGGTTTGCTCTCCTCTAGCTCCTACAATGAGCAGTTCTTC
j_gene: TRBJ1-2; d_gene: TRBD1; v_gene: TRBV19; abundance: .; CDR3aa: CASSIPDRGPSTF; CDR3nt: TGTGCCAGTAGTATCCCGGACAGGGGCCCCTCCACCTTC
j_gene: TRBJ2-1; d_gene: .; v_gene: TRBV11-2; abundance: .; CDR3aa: CASSSRVSGNEQFF; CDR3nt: TGTGCCAGCAGCTCTAGAGTATCGGGTAATGAGCAGTTCTTC